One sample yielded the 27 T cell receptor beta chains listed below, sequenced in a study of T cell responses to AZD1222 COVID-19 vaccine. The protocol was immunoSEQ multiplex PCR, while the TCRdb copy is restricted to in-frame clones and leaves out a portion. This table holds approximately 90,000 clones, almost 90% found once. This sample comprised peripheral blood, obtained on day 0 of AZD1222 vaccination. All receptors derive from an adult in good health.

CDR3 coding DNA: TGTGCCACCAGCAGAGTTCGAGCGGGGGGCACAGATACGCAGTATTTT. This encodes CATSRVRAGGTDTQYF. The chain combines TRBV15 with TRBJ2-3, with 8 nucleotides matching TRBD2. Trimming at V came to 1 base and at J to 1 base, leaving 4 bases not matched to a gene. The CDR3 runs to 16 residues. Germline lookup yields CDR1 LNHNV and CDR2 YYDKDF (reference sequence). Variable domain in full (rest from reference TRBV15 and TRBJ2-3): DAMVIQNPRYQVTQFGKPVTLSCSQTLNHNVMYWYQQKSSQAPKLLFHYYDKDFNNEADTPDNFQSRRPNTSFCFLDIRSPGLGDTAMYLCATSRVRAGGTDTQYFGPGTRLTVL.

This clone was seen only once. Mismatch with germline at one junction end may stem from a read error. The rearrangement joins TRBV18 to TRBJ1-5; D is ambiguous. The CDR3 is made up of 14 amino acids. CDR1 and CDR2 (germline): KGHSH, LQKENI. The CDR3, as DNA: TGTGCCAGCTCACCAGGCAGGAGCACTCAGCCCCAGCATTTT. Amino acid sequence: CASSPGRSTQPQHF.

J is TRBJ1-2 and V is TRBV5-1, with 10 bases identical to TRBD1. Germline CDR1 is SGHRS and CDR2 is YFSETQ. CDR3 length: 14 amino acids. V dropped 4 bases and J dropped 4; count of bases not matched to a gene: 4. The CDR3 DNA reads TGCGCCAGCAGCCCAGGGACAGGGGCCTATGGCTACACCTTC. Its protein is CASSPGTGAYGYTF.

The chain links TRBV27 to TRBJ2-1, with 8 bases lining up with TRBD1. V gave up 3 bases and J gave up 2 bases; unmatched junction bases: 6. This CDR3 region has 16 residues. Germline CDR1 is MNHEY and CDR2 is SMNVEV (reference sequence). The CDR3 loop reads CASSLSRQGPYNEQFF. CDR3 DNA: TGTGCCAGCAGTTTGTCGCGACAGGGGCCCTACAATGAGCAGTTCTTC.

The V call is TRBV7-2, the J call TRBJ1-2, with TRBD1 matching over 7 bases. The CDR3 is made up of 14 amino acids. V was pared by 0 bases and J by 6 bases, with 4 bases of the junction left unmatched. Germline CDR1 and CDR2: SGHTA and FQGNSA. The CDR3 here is CASSLARQGHGYTF. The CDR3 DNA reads TGTGCCAGCAGCTTAGCGCGACAGGGACATGGCTACACCTTC.

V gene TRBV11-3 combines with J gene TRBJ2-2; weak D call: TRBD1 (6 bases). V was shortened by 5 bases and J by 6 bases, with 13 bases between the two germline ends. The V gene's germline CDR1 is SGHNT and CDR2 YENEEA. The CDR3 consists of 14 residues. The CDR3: CASSVDRWPGELFF. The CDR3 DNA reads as TGTGCCAGCAGCGTTGACAGGTGGCCCGGGGAGCTGTTTTTT.

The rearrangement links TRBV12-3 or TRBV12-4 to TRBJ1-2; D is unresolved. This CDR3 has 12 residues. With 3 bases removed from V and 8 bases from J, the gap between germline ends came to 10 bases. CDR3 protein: CASSFSVQGYTF. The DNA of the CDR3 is TGTGCCAGCAGTTTTTCAGTACAGGGCTACACCTTC.

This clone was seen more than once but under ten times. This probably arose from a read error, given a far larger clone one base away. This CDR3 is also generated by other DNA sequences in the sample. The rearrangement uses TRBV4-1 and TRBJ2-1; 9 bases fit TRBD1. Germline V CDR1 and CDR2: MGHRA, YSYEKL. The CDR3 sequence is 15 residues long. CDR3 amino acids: CATSPQGAIYNEQFF. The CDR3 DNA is TGCGCCACCAGCCCACAGGGGGCAATCTACAATGAGCAGTTCTTC.

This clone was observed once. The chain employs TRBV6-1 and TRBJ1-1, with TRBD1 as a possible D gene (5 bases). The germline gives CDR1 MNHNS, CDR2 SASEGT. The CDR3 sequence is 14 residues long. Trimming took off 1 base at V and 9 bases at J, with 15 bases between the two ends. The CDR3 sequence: CASSEGPGGQQAFF. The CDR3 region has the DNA TGTGCCAGCAGTGAAGGGCCGGGAGGACAACAAGCTTTCTTT.

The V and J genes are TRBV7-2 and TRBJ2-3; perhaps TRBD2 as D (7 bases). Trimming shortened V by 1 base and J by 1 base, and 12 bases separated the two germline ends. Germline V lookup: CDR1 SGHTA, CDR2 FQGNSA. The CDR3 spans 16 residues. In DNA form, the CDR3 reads TGTGCCAGCAGCTTAGTGCGGGGGCTCGGCACAGATACGCAGTATTTT. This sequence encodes CASSLVRGLGTDTQYF.

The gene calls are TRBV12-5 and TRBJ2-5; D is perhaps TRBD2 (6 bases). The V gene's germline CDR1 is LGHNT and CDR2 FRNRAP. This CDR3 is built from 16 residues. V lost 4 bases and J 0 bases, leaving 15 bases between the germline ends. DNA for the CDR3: TGTGCTAGTGGTTCTCTAAGAGGAGGGGACCAAGAGACCCAGTACTTC. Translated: CASGSLRGGDQETQYF. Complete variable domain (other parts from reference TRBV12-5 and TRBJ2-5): DARVTQTPRHKVTEMGQEVTMRCQPILGHNTVFWYRQTMMQGLELLAYFRNRAPLDDSGMPKDRFSAEMPDATLATLKIQPSEPRDSAVYFCASGSLRGGDQETQYFGPGTRLLVL.

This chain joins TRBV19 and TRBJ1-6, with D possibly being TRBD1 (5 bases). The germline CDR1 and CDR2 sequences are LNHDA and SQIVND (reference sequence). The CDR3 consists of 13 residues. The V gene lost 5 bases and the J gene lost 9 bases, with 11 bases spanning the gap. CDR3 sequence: CASSAGVGSPLHF. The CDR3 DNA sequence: TGTGCCAGTAGTGCGGGGGTTGGTTCACCCCTCCACTTT.

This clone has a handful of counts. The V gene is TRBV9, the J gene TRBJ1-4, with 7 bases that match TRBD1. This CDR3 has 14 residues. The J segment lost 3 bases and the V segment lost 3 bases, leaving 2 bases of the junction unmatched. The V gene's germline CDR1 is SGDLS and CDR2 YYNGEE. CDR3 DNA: TGTGCCAGCAGCGGAGGGGGCTCTAATGAAAAACTGTTTTTT. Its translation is CASSGGGSNEKLFF. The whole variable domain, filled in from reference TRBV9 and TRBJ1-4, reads DSGVTQTPKHLITATGQRVTLRCSPRSGDLSVYWYQQSLDQGLQFLIQYYNGEERAKGNILERFSAQQFPDLHSELNLSSLELGDSALYFCASSGGGSNEKLFFGSGTQLSVL.

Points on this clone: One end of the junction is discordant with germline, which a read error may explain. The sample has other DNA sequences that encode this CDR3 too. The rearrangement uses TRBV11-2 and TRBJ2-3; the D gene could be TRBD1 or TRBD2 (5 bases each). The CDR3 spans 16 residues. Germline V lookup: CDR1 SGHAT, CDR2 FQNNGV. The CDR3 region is CASSPTGAASTDTQYF. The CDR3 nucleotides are TGTGCCAGCAGCCCGACTGGGGCGGCTAGCACAGATACGCAATATTTT. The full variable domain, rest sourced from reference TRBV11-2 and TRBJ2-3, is EAGVAQSPRYKIIEKRQSVAFWCNPISGHATLYWYQQILGQGPKLLIQFQNNGVVDDSQLPKDRFSAERLKGVDSTLKIQPAKLEDSAVYLCASSPTGAASTDTQYFGPGTRLTVL.

CDR3 in DNA: TGCGCCAGCAGAACATCGGAGGGTTACTATGGCTACACCTTC. The encoded protein is CASRTSEGYYGYTF. V gene TRBV4-1 combines with J gene TRBJ1-2; D is ambiguous. V gave up 6 bases and J gave up 3 bases, with 14 bases separating them. The CDR3 loop spans 14 amino acids. In germline, CDR1 is MGHRA, CDR2 YSYEKL.

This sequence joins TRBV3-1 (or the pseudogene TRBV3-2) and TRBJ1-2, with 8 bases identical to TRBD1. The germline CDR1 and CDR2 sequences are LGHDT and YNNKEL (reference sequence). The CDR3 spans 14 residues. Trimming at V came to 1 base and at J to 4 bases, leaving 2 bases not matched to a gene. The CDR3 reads CASSQAGGGYGYTF. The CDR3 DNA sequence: TGTGCCAGCAGCCAAGCAGGGGGCGGCTATGGCTACACCTTC.

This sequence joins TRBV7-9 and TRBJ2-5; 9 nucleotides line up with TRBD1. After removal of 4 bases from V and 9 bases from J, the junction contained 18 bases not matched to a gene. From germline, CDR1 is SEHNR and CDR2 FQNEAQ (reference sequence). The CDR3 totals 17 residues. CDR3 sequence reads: CASSSPYLTGGTLAQYF. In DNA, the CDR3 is TGTGCCAGCAGCTCACCCTATCTGACAGGGGGAACCTTGGCCCAGTACTTC. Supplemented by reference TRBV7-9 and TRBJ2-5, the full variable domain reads DTGVSQNPRHKITKRGQNVTFRCDPISEHNRLYWYRQTLGQGPEFLTYFQNEAQLEKSRLLSDRFSAERPKGSFSTLEIQRTEQGDSAMYLCASSSPYLTGGTLAQYFGPGTRLLVL.

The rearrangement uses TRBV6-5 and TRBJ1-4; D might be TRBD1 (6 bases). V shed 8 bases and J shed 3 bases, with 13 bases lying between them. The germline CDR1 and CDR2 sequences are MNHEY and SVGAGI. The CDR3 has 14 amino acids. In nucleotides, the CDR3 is TGTGCCAGCCAACAGGGATATGCTAATGAAAAACTGTTTTTT. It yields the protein CASQQGYANEKLFF.

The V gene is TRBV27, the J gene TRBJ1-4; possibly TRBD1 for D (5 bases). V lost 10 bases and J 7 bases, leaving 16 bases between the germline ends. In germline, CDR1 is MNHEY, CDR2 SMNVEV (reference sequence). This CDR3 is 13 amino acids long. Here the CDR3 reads CATRLAGGEKLFF. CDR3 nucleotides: TGTGCCACCCGATTGGCTGGGGGTGAAAAACTGTTTTTT.

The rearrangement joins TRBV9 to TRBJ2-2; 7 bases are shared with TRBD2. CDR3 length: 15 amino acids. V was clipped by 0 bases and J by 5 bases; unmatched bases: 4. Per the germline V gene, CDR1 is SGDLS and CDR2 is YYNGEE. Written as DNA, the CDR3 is TGTGCCAGCAGCGTAGCGGGGGGATGGACCGGGGAGCTGTTTTTT. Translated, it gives CASSVAGGWTGELFF.

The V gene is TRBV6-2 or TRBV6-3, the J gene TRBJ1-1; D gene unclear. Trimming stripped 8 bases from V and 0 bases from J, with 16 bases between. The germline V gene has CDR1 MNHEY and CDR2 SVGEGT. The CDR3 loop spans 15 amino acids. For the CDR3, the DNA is TGTGCCAGCGGTTCCAGGATAAAAATGAACACTGAAGCTTTCTTT. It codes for CASGSRIKMNTEAFF.

The DNA of the CDR3 is TGTGCCAGCAGTCGACTCCTGAACACTGAAGCTTTCTTT. Its translation: CASSRLLNTEAFF. V usage is TRBV6-2 or TRBV6-3 and J usage is TRBJ1-1; no reliable D call. The CDR3 extends over 13 amino acids. The germline V gene encodes CDR1 MNHEY and CDR2 SVGEGT. V lost 5 bases, J lost 0 bases, and 7 bases lay in between.

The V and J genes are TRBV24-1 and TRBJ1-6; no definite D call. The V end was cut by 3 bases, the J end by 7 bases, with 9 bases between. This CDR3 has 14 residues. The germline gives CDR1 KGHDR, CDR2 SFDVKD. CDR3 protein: CATSDAYSNSPLHF. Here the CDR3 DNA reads TGTGCCACCAGTGATGCATATTCCAATTCACCCCTCCACTTT.

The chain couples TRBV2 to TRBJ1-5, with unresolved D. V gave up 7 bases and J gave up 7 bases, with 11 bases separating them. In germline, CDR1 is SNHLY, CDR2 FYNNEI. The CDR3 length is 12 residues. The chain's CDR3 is CASTEGLQPQHF. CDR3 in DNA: TGTGCCAGCACCGAGGGCCTCCAGCCCCAGCATTTT.

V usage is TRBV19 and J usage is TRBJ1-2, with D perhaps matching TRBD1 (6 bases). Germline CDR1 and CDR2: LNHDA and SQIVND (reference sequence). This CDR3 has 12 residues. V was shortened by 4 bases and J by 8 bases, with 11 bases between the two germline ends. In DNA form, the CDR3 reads TGTGCCAGTAGTAGACAGGAGGAGGGCTACACCTTC. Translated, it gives CASSRQEEGYTF.

CDR3 in amino acids: CASTARAPTNSPLHF. CDR3 sequence (DNA): TGTGCCAGTACCGCCAGGGCGCCTACTAATTCACCCCTCCACTTT. The chain combines TRBV19 with TRBJ1-6, with D tentatively TRBD1 (5 bases). V lost 7 bases to trimming and J lost 6 bases, with 16 bases between them. Germline V CDR1 and CDR2: LNHDA, SQIVND (reference sequence). The CDR3 runs 15 residues.

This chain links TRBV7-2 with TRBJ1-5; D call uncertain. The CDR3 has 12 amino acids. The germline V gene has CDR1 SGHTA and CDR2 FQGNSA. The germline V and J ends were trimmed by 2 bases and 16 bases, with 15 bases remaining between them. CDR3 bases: TGTGCCAGCAGCTTAAGCGGACGCGATCAACATTTT. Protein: CASSLSGRDQHF.